The 29 T cell receptor beta chains reported below all come from one sample, sequenced in a study of identifying expanded T cells in peripheral blood. Produced via immunoSEQ multiplex PCR; TCRdb's table is partial and in-frame only. This table holds over 75,000 clones, approximately 89% found once. Sequencing was performed on blood. These receptors all come from a person aged 18 to 70 in good health.

V is TRBV18 and J is TRBJ1-1; weak D call: TRBD1 (6 bases). The CDR3 contains 15 residues. V gave up 0 bases and J gave up 2 bases, with 10 bases separating them. The germline CDR1 and CDR2 sequences are KGHSH and LQKENI. The CDR3 loop is CASSPPTGINTEAFF. The CDR3 DNA follows: TGTGCCAGCTCACCACCTACAGGGATTAACACTGAAGCTTTCTTT.

This chain joins TRBV6-1 and TRBJ1-6; 9 bases are shared with TRBD1. V lost 5 bases and J lost 7; bases outside the gene matches: 3. The CDR3 contains 14 residues. CDR1 is MNHNS, CDR2 SASEGT, per germline. The CDR3 here is CASSTGTGNSPLHF. CDR3 coding DNA: TGTGCCAGCAGTACCGGGACAGGGAATTCACCCCTCCACTTT.

The rearrangement joins TRBV27 to TRBJ2-3; 8 bases align to TRBD2. The length of the CDR3 is 14 residues. With 6 bases clipped from V and 5 bases from J, the junction kept 7 bases outside the gene matches. CDR1 is MNHEY, CDR2 SMNVEV, per germline (reference sequence). CDR3 in amino acids: CASSARGVLDTQYF. CDR3 sequence (DNA): TGTGCCAGCAGCGCGCGGGGGGTTCTAGATACGCAGTATTTT.

This clone was seen more than once but under ten times. V and J are TRBV5-1 and TRBJ2-5, with 7 positions matching TRBD1. Germline CDR1 reads SGHRS; CDR2 reads YFSETQ. This CDR3 comprises 16 residues. V lost 2 bases, J lost 0 bases, and 7 bases stayed unmatched. The CDR3 region has the DNA TGCGCCAGCAGCTTTGGTCTGGACAGGTACCAAGAGACCCAGTACTTC. Encoded protein: CASSFGLDRYQETQYF.

In DNA form, the CDR3 reads TGTGCCAGCAGCTCGACAGGACGAGGAAACAACTATGGCTACACCTTC. It is translated as CASSSTGRGNNYGYTF. The chain recombines TRBV11-3 with TRBJ1-2; possible D gene TRBD1, 6 bases. This CDR3 is 16 amino acids long. Germline V gene data show CDR1 as SGHNT and CDR2 as YENEEA. With 4 bases removed from V and 2 bases from J, the gap between germline ends came to 17 bases.

The chain is built from TRBV10-1 and TRBJ2-5, with D perhaps being TRBD1 or TRBD2 (7 bases each). CDR1 WNHNN and CDR2 SYGVQD come from the germline V gene (reference sequence). The V end was cut by 4 bases, the J end by 3 bases, with 18 bases between. CDR3 length: 16 residues. CDR3 loop: CASSGTMGGGEETQYF. The DNA of the CDR3 is TGCGCCAGCAGTGGAACGATGGGAGGGGGCGAAGAGACCCAGTACTTC.

This clone showed up just a few times. V is TRBV10-3 and J is TRBJ1-2; TRBD1 aligns across 10 bases. This CDR3 has 15 amino acids. V shed 4 bases, J shed 5 bases, and the junction held 7 bases outside the gene matches. Germline assignment: CDR1 ENHRY and CDR2 SYGVKD. DNA for the CDR3: TGTGCCATCAGTGGGGGACAGGGGTTGGTATATGGCTACACCTTC. The encoded protein is CAISGGQGLVYGYTF.

This chain connects TRBV4-1 to TRBJ2-2; maybe TRBD1 (6 bases). Trimming took off 3 bases at V and 5 bases at J, with 10 bases between the two ends. The CDR3 consists of 14 residues. Germline CDR1 and CDR2: MGHRA and YSYEKL. CDR3 in DNA: TGCGCCAGCAGCCACGCCACAGGGACCGGGGAGCTGTTTTTT. It specifies CASSHATGTGELFF.

The V call is TRBV29-1, the J call TRBJ1-4; weak D call: TRBD1 (5 bases). The CDR3 contains 13 residues. The V end lost 6 bases, the J end lost 0 bases, and 8 bases lay between the germline ends. The germline V gene encodes CDR1 SQVTM and CDR2 ANQGSEA. The chain's CDR3 is CSVRQSTNEKLFF. The CDR3 DNA sequence: TGCAGCGTCAGACAGTCAACTAATGAAAAACTGTTTTTT.

This chain links TRBV7-2 with TRBJ2-7; D not resolved. V gave up 5 bases and J gave up 9 bases, with 20 bases separating them. Germline CDR1 is SGHTA and CDR2 is FQGNSA. CDR3 size: 14 residues. The CDR3 nucleotides read TGTGCCAGCAGCCAGCCACCGGATGTGATGAGGCAGTACTTC. Its translation is CASSQPPDVMRQYF.

The chain joins TRBV10-3 to TRBJ2-7; the D gene is possibly TRBD2 (6 bases). The CDR3 consists of 15 residues. Trimming cost V 6 bases and J 0 bases, with 15 bases left between them. CDR1 ENHRY and CDR2 SYGVKD come from the germline V gene. The CDR3 loop is CAISTTGTGSYEQYF. In DNA, the CDR3 is TGTGCCATCAGCACGACCGGGACTGGCTCCTACGAGCAGTACTTC.

This clone has just a few counts. The V and J genes are TRBV4-1 and TRBJ2-1; no clear D. Germline assignment: CDR1 MGHRA and CDR2 YSYEKL. Trimming pared 3 bases from V and 2 bases from J, leaving 8 bases between. CDR3 length equals 14 residues. In DNA, the CDR3 is TGCGCCAGCAGCCACTCAGACACCTACAATGAGCAGTTCTTC. This sequence encodes CASSHSDTYNEQFF.

This clone was detected only once. V is TRBV5-1 and J is TRBJ1-2; unclear D gene. Trimming removed 5 bases at V and 3 bases at J, with 14 bases between. The CDR3 has 14 amino acids. Germline assignment: CDR1 SGHRS and CDR2 YFSETQ. The CDR3 DNA reads TGCGCCAGCAGTCTTGGGTTGGGTTACTATGGCTACACCTTC. Protein product: CASSLGLGYYGYTF.

This clone was observed once. This chain links TRBV28 with TRBJ1-2; 8 positions agree with TRBD1. V shed 6 bases and J 5 bases; nucleotides not matched to a gene: 5. The germline V gene has CDR1 MDHEN and CDR2 SYDVKM. The CDR3 runs to 13 residues. CDR3 DNA: TGTGCCAGCAGAACCGGGACAGGTTATGGCTACACCTTC. Translating it yields CASRTGTGYGYTF.

This clone has a handful of counts. The rearrangement joins TRBV19 to TRBJ2-4; no definite D call. Trimming shortened V by 1 base and J by 7 bases, and 14 bases separated the two germline ends. Germline-derived CDR1 and CDR2 are LNHDA and SQIVND (reference sequence). This CDR3 has 15 amino acids. CDR3 amino acids: CASSIGAISSNIQYF. The CDR3, as DNA: TGTGCCAGTAGTATAGGGGCCATATCAAGTAACATTCAGTACTTC.

The chain links TRBV7-2 to TRBJ2-7, with 9 bases matching TRBD1. This CDR3 is 17 amino acids long. Losses at the gene ends were 5 bases for V and 6 bases for J; bases not matched to a gene: 17. CDR1 is SGHTA and CDR2 is FQGNSA in the germline V gene. CDR3 coding DNA: TGTGCCAGCAGCGATCCTGGGGGACAGGGAACGCCGGGCGAGCAGTACTTC. Its protein product is CASSDPGGQGTPGEQYF.

The chain is built from TRBV2 and TRBJ2-7; 7 bases agree with TRBD1. CDR1 SNHLY and CDR2 FYNNEI come from the germline V gene. V lost 7 bases and J lost 1; bases outside the gene matches: 7. The CDR3 is 14 amino acids. CDR3 amino acids: CASKEQGPSYEQYF. The CDR3 DNA reads TGTGCCAGCAAGGAACAGGGGCCTTCCTACGAGCAGTACTTC.

Details on this clone: The same CDR3 is also encoded by other DNA sequences in this sample. The chain employs TRBV6-4 and TRBJ2-3; the D gene is possibly TRBD1 (7 bases). The germline gives CDR1 MRHNA, CDR2 SNTAGT. Trimming took 3 bases from V and 3 from J, leaving 10 bases between them. This CDR3 region has 14 residues. The CDR3 loop is CASSEAGGTDTQYF. CDR3 in DNA: TGTGCCAGCAGTGAGGCAGGGGGGACAGATACGCAGTATTTT.

The V call is TRBV30, the J call TRBJ1-5; 10 nucleotides match TRBD1. The ends lost 1 base at V and 6 bases at J; junction bases unmatched: 6. The CDR3 runs 15 residues. Germline values: CDR1 GTSNPN, CDR2 SVGIG (reference sequence). The CDR3 sequence is CAWSDPGTGVQPQHF. The DNA for the CDR3 is TGTGCCTGGAGTGACCCCGGGACAGGGGTTCAGCCCCAGCATTTT.

The chain joins TRBV13 to TRBJ2-2; no clear D gene. V was trimmed by 1 base and J by 3 bases, leaving 6 bases between them. Germline V CDR1 and CDR2: PRHDT, FYEKMQ (reference sequence). This CDR3 region has 14 residues. The CDR3 region is CASSLALDTGELFF. DNA for the CDR3: TGTGCCAGCAGCTTAGCTTTGGACACCGGGGAGCTGTTTTTT. Supplemented by reference TRBV13 and TRBJ2-2, the full variable domain reads AAGVIQSPRHLIKEKRETATLKCYPIPRHDTVYWYQQGPGQDPQFLISFYEKMQSDKGSIPDRFSAQQFSDYHSELNMSSLELGDSALYFCASSLALDTGELFFGEGSRLTVL.

This clone was counted a few times. The chain links TRBV10-3 to TRBJ2-7; possibly TRBD1 for D (6 bases). Looked up from germline, CDR1 is ENHRY and CDR2 is SYGVKD. The CDR3 has 14 amino acids. The V and J ends lost 4 bases and 4 bases respectively, with 14 bases between them. The CDR3 reads CAISGGQREYEQYF. DNA of the CDR3: TGTGCCATCAGTGGAGGACAGAGAGAGTACGAGCAGTACTTC.

The chain couples TRBV5-5 to TRBJ1-5; 7 bases are shared with TRBD1. V trimming: 4 bases; J trimming: 1 base; junction bases outside the gene matches: 8. The CDR3 covers 16 residues. The germline V gene encodes CDR1 SGHKS and CDR2 YYEKEE (reference sequence). CDR3: CASSVRQGLSNQPQHF. CDR3 coding DNA: TGTGCCAGCAGCGTCAGACAGGGTTTGAGCAATCAGCCCCAGCATTTT.

The J gene is TRBJ2-2, the V gene TRBV11-3; tentatively, D is TRBD1 (6 bases). The CDR3 spans 17 residues. Deletions cut 0 bases from V and 2 bases from J, with 13 bases between. The germline gives CDR1 SGHNT, CDR2 YENEEA. The DNA for the CDR3 is TGTGCCAGCAGCTTAGACTTTGGCAGGGGTAACACCGGGGAGCTGTTTTTT. It is translated as CASSLDFGRGNTGELFF.

The chain joins TRBV5-4 to TRBJ2-6, with 9 bases identical to TRBD1. V gave up 6 bases and J gave up 1 base; unmatched junction bases: 8. Per the germline V gene, CDR1 is SGHNT and CDR2 is YYREEE (reference sequence). The CDR3 sequence is 17 residues long. CDR3 sequence: CASTPGQGRSGANVLTF. CDR3 DNA sequence: TGTGCCAGCACCCCGGGACAGGGCAGATCTGGGGCCAACGTCCTGACTTTC.

The genes are TRBV7-8 and TRBJ2-2; D is unresolved. Germline V lookup: CDR1 SGHVS, CDR2 FQNEAQ. The CDR3 sequence is 12 residues long. Deletions cut 5 bases from V and 5 bases from J, with 6 bases between. The CDR3 DNA reads TGTGCCAGCAGCCAGGTTACCGGGGAGCTGTTTTTT. Its translation: CASSQVTGELFF. Complete variable domain (other parts from reference TRBV7-8 and TRBJ2-2): GAGVSQSPRYKVAKRGQDVALRCDPISGHVSLFWYQQALGQGPEFLTYFQNEAQLDKSGLPSDRFFAERPEGSVSTLKIQRTQQEDSAVYLCASSQVTGELFFGEGSRLTVL.

V gene TRBV6-4 combines with J gene TRBJ2-3; the match to TRBD2 covers 10 bases. V was pared by 2 bases and J by 2 bases, with 4 bases of the junction left unmatched. Germline CDR1 MRHNA, CDR2 SNTAGT. The CDR3 totals 16 residues. The DNA for the CDR3 is TGTGCCAGCAGTGACGTAGCGGGGGGCTCCACAGATACGCAGTATTTT. The encoded protein is CASSDVAGGSTDTQYF.

The rearrangement joins TRBV7-3 to TRBJ2-2; unclear D gene. In germline, CDR1 is SGHTA, CDR2 FQGTGA. The CDR3 spans 13 residues. Trimming left V 5 bases short and J 2 bases short, with 6 bases between. DNA for the CDR3: TGTGCCAGCAGCCCTCAAAACACCGGGGAGCTGTTTTTT. Translation: CASSPQNTGELFF.

The chain has TRBV29-1 and TRBJ2-1, with 11 bases identical to TRBD1. J lost 6 bases, V lost 3 bases, and 4 bases had no gene match. The CDR3 has 14 residues. CDR1 SQVTM and CDR2 ANQGSEA come from the germline V gene. The CDR3 is CSVDGTGGFNEQFF. CDR3 nucleotides: TGCAGCGTTGACGGGACAGGGGGTTTCAATGAGCAGTTCTTC.

The chain joins TRBV6-1 to TRBJ2-7, with unresolved D. The germline V gene encodes CDR1 MNHNS and CDR2 SASEGT. V lost 8 bases and J lost 2, with 7 bases in between. The CDR3 runs 11 residues. The CDR3 nucleotides read TGTGCCAGCGGCCGGACCTACGAGCAGTACTTC. Translation: CASGRTYEQYF.